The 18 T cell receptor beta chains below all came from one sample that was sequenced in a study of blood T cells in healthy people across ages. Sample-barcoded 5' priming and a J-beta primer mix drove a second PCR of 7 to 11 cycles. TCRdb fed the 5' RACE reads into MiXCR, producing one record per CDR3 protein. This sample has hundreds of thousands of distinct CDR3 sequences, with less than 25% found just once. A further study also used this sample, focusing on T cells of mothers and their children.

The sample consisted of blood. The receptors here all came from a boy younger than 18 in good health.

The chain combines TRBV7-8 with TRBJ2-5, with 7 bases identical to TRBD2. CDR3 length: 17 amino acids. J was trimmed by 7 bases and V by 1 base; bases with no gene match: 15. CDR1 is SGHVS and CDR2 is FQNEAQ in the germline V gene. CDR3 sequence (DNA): TGTGCCAGCAGCTTAGGGGACTACGGATTAAGAGGAGGGACCCAGTACTTC. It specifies CASSLGDYGLRGGTQYF.

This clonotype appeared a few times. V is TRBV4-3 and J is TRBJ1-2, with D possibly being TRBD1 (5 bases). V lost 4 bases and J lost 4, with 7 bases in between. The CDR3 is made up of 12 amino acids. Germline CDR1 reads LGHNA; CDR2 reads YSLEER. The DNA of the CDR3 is TGCGCCAGCAGCCGGGGGGGCTATGGCTACACCTTC. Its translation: CASSRGGYGYTF.

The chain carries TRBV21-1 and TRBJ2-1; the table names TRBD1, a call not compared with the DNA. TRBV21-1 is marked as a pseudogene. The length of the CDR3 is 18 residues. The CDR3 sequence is CASSRIGGPGQSYNEQFF. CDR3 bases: TGTGCCAGCAGCAGAATTGGCGGCCCCGGGCAATCCTACAATGAGCAGTTCTTC.

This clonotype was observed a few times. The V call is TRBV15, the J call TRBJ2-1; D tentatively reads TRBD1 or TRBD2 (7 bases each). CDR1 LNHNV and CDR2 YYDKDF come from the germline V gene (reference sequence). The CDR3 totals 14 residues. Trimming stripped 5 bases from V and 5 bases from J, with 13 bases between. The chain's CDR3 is CATSAGRGHNEQFF. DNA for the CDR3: TGTGCCACCAGCGCAGGGAGGGGGCACAATGAGCAGTTCTTC.

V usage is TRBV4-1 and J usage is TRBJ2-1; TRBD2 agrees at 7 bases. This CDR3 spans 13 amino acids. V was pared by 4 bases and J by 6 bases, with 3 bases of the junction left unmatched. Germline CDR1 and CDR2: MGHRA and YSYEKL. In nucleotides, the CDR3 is TGCGCCAGCAGCCTCGGGACTATCAATGAGCAGTTCTTC. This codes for CASSLGTINEQFF.

The CDR3 here is CSVWDGANYEQYF. CDR3 sequence (DNA): TGCAGCGTATGGGACGGAGCTAACTACGAGCAGTACTTC. The chain couples TRBV29-1 to TRBJ2-7, with D possibly called TRBD1 or TRBD2 (5 bases each). Per germline, CDR1 SQVTM and CDR2 ANQGSEA. This CDR3 has 13 residues. The V end was cut by 6 bases, the J end by 3 bases, with 15 bases between.

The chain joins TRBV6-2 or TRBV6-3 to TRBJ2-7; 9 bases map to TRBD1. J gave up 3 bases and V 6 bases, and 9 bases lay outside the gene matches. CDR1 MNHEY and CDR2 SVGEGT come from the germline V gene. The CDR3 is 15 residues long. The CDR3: CASRTLRGQGYEQYF. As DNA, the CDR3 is TGTGCCAGCAGGACCCTTCGGGGACAGGGCTACGAGCAGTACTTC.

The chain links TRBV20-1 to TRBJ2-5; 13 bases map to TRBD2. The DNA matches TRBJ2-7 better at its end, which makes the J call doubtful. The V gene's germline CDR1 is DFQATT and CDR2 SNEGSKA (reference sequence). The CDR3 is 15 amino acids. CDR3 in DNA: TGCAGTGCTAGAGATGGGACTAGCGGGAACTACGAGCAGTACTTC. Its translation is CSARDGTSGNYEQYF.

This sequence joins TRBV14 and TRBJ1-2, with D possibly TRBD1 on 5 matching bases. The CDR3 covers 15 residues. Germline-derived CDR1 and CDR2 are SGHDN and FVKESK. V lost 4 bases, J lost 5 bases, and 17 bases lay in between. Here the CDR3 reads CASSPLPGRRYGYTF. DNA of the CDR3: TGTGCCAGCAGCCCGTTACCGGGACGAAGATATGGCTACACCTTC.

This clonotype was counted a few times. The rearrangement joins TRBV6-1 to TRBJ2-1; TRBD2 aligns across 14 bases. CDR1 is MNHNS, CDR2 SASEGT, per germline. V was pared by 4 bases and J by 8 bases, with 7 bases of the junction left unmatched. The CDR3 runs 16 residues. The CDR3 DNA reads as TGTGCCAGCAGTGGAGAGGGACTAGCGGGAGTATATGAGCAGTTCTTC. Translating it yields CASSGEGLAGVYEQFF.

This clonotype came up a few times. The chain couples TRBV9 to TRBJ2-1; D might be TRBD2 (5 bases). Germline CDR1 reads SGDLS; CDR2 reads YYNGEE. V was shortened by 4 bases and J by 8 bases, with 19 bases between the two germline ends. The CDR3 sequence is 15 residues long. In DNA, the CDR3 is TGTGCCAGCAGCTTACGCGCCTCCGGGGTCTATGAGCAGTTCTTC. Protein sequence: CASSLRASGVYEQFF.

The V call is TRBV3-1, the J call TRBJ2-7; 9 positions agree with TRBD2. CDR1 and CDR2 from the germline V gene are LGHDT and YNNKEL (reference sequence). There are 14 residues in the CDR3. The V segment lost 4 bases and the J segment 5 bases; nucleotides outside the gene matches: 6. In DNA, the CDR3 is TGTGCCAGCAGCCGAGTAGCGGGAGTCCACGAGCAGTACTTC. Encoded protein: CASSRVAGVHEQYF.

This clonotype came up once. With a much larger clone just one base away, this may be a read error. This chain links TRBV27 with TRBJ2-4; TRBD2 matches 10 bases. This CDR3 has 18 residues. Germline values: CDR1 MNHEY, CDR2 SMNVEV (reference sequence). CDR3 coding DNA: TGTGCCAGCAGTTCCGAAACTACAAACCCTAGCGGGAGAGACATTCAGCACTTC. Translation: CASSSETTNPSGRDIQHF.

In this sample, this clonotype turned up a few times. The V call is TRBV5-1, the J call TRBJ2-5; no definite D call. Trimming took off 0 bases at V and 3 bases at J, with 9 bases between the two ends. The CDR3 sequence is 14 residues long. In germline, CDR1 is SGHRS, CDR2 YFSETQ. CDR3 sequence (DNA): TGCGCCAGCAGCTTGGTTGTCGGAGAAGAGACCCAGTACTTC. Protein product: CASSLVVGEETQYF.

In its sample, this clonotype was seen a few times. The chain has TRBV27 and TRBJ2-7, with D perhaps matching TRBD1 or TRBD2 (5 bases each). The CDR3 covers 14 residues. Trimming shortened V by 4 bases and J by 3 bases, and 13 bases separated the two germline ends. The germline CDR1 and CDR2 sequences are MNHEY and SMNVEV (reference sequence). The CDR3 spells CASSSPGRLYEQYF. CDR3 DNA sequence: TGTGCCAGCAGTTCTCCGGGACGCCTCTACGAGCAGTACTTC.

The CDR3 reads CASSKQGGVAFF. The CDR3 DNA sequence: TGTGCCAGCAGCAAACAGGGGGGAGTAGCTTTCTTT. The V call is TRBV28, the J call TRBJ1-1; 8 bases line up with TRBD1. Germline V CDR1 and CDR2: MDHEN, SYDVKM. The CDR3 is 12 amino acids. Trimming took 6 bases from V and 10 from J; bases not matched to a gene: 7.

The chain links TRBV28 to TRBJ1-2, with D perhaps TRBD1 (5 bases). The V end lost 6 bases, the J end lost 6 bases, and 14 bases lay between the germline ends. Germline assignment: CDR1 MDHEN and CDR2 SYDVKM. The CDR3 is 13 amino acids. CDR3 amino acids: CASSLGAGNGYTF. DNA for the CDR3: TGTGCCAGCAGCCTTGGGGCAGGGAATGGCTACACCTTC.

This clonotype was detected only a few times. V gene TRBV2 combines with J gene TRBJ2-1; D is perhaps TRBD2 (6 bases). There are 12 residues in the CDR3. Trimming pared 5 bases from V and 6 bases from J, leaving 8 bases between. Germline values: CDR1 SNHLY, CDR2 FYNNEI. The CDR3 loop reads CASSRDSNEQFF. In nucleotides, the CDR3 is TGTGCCAGCAGTCGGGACTCCAATGAGCAGTTCTTC.